This T cell receptor beta chain came from a study of T cells in women clearing cervical HPV infection (dated by TCRdb to the late 2010s). General notes on the study: The cases were approximately 23 women with histologically confirmed HPV16-related CIN3 or worse, and 2 of those women had invasive cancers. The roughly 25 controls were women who cleared a single incident HPV16 infection within 12 months without developing precancer or cancer. Blood from cases was drawn at the visit where the lesion was first identified, while blood from controls was drawn once the infection was no longer detected. Among cases, blood sampling occurred a median of about 150 days after lesion detection, with an interquartile range of roughly 90 to 200 days. Because only a few women had HLA typing data, the possibility that HLA type acted as a confounder could not be ruled out. This exploratory proof-of-principle case-control study, nested within the Guanacaste HPV Natural History Study in Costa Rica, compared TCR repertoires among women with different cervical HPV16 outcomes. Cases and controls were matched on year of sample collection and on age within five years. Median age was roughly 35 years in cases versus just over 37 in controls, and baseline characteristics did not differ significantly. The parent cohort enrolled approximately 9,200 women aged 18 or older in Guanacaste, Costa Rica, during about 1992 to 1994 and followed them for over six years. As quality controls, five blinded duplicates were added to each group, bringing the total to about 60 samples made up of roughly 50 participants and 10 or so replicates. Findings and caveats that apply to the study as a whole: TCR repertoire richness was significantly higher in CIN3+ cases than in controls across sequencing depths, while evenness did not differ. T-cell numbers per sample were unknown, so richness differences could reflect varying T-cell content rather than repertoire biology. Cases were distinguished from controls with an estimated AUC of roughly 0.81 by random forest classifiers combining richness and V gene abundances. The cross-sectional design could not show whether the associations came before the infection or were a result of it, and neither effector/memory subsets nor HPV-specific T cells were isolated. TRBV6-7 relative abundance was lower in cases than in controls (roughly 0.12% versus 0.17%; Bonferroni P = 0.0008).

The CDR3, from cysteine to phenylalanine, totals 14 residues. The DNA covers only part of the CDR3, 33 bases in frame from base 1. From a lookup of the germline V gene, CDR1 and CDR2 are SGHAT and FQNNGV. Note on this clone: Its target antigen remains unknown. The read finishes 3 residues shy of the CDR3 end, and the germline J gene is used to complete it.

Using the immunoSEQ assay, multiplex PCR amplified TCR beta CDR3 regions from an average of around 1.2 ug of genomic DNA per sample. The assay corrected primer bias using a complete synthetic TCR repertoire to establish an amplification baseline. The amplicons were sequenced using the Illumina platform. The study's processing was this. Sequences were error-corrected by clustering with frequency ratios and a modified nearest-neighbor algorithm, then analyzed in the immunoSEQ Analyzer with IMGT gene definitions. At each rarefaction depth, TCR richness and evenness were averaged across 20 rarefaction repeats, and any sample with fewer sequences than the depth was left out. Wilcoxon rank sum tests with FDR correction were used to compare V, D and J gene relative abundances between the groups. Blinded duplicates gave an intraclass correlation of around 96% for TCR richness and an average of about 76% across some 62 gene segments. Entries here come from immuneACCESS through TCRdb and include only in-frame sequences with V and J called. Some clones fail to appear in such tables; in the studies checked, an unresolved V gene covers under half of the shortfall, and the cause of the remainder is unknown. The DNA was the basis for D and trimming; V, J and clone size are from that table. The sample's clone listing holds about 35,000 clones. The ten largest clones add up to around 1.6% of the sample.

Every participant had a single incident cervical HPV16 infection, and prevalent HPV16 infections were excluded. Cervical HPV DNA was detected with MY09/MY11 PCR, and genotyping was done by dot-blot hybridization. Fifteen mL of heparinized blood were centrifuged, and the buffy coat was split into aliquots, frozen at -30 degrees C, and then kept at -80 degrees C. Genomic DNA was extracted from buffy coat specimens using QIAGEN kits. The sequenced material came from blood buffy coat. Here the chain combines TRBV11-2 and TRBJ2-3; TRBD1 is a weak D gene call, 6 bases matching. This clonotype was sampled from a woman between 18 and 70 years old with a cervical HPV16 infection that either progressed to CIN3+ or cleared (not recorded which). CDR3 bases read: TGTGCCAGCACCAGGGGAATGCCTCAAGAGACG. This gives the protein CASTRGMPQET. The entire CDR3 sequence reads CASTRGMPQETQYF.